This T cell receptor beta chain was sequenced in a study of CD8+ T cells in alopecia areata. Study results and caveats: It was lesional scalp, especially alopecia totalis/universalis, that showed higher clonality than normal scalp.

From alopecia areata patients, lesional scalp punch biopsies and peripheral blood were collected. Sorted out of PBMCs were CD4+ T cells and CD8+ T cells. Concerning this clone itself: The antigen remains undetermined.

RNA was extracted and reverse transcribed into cDNA as the sequencing template. Assay: immunoSEQ multiplex PCR; the TCRdb copy retains only in-frame clones and omits some. The table shows 250,000 or so clones, with 67% occurring only once. The length of the CDR3 is 13 residues. With 0 bases removed from V and 8 bases from J, the gap between germline ends came to 11 bases. Germline V CDR1 and CDR2: GTSNPN, SVGIG (reference sequence). This sequence joins TRBV30 and TRBJ2-1; D gene ambiguous. The specimen was CD4+ T cells sorted from blood, collected at week 0. The TCR originated in a human donor with alopecia areata. Here the CDR3 DNA reads TGTGCCTGGAGTGTACGAAGGGTCGATGAGCAGTTCTTC. Protein: CAWSVRRVDEQFF. Full variable domain (remainder filled in from reference TRBV30 and TRBJ2-1): SQTIHQWPATLVQPVGSPLSLECTVEGTSNPNLYWYRQAAGRGLQLLFYSVGIGQISSEVPQNLSASRPQDRQFILSSKKLLLSDSGFYLCAWSVRRVDEQFFGPGTRLTVL.